This entry describes one TCR beta chain. The data were taken from a study of blood T cell repertoires in COVID-19. Study-wide background: The United States, Italy and Spain supplied acute and convalescent COVID-19 samples.

CDR3 length equals 14 residues. V lost 8 bases to trimming and J lost 3 bases; unmatched junction nucleotides: 6. Germline V gene data show CDR1 as WNHNN and CDR2 as SYGVQD (reference sequence). Per the original data handling: How many nucleated cells were present was estimated from reference gene primer amplification. The method was immunoSEQ multiplex PCR; TCRdb's version includes in-frame clones alone and lacks a portion of them. That table gives V, J and clone size, and the DNA gave D and trimming. Of under 350,000 clones listed, 89% were seen once; the top ten hold more than 1.5%. This receptor was identified in a woman in her sixties who had recovered from COVID-19. Sequencing was done on a sample of PBMCs or T cells enriched from blood (not recorded which). The genes are TRBV10-1 and TRBJ2-1; 8 bases match TRBD1. CDR3 in amino acids: CASSTGTGYNEQFF. DNA for the CDR3: TGCGCCAGCTCTACCGGGACAGGCTACAATGAGCAGTTCTTC.